The 28 T cell receptor beta chains below come from one sample, sequenced in a study of vaccination and CD4 T cells after COVID-19. Treatment in this sample: approximately nine-day PBMC culture with coronavirus spike peptide pools or control peptides (ViraFEST assay). One should note that the unexposed donor's CD4+ T cells were collected before the COVID-19 pandemic (2011-2018). Their cognate antigens are unknown. An Oncomine TCR Beta short-read assay was used to sequence the DNA from cultured CD4+ T cells. TCRdb reprocessed the PCR reads with MiXCR, giving one entry per CDR3 protein. The table lists 2,000 to 3,000 distinct CDR3 sequences, 36% of them singletons, with approximately 78% in the top ten. The specimen was CD4+ T cells from blood, cultured in vitro. These receptors were obtained from a human donor in good health.

In this sample, this clonotype is large. The chain is built from TRBV2 and TRBJ2-1; D is unclear. Between the trimmed V and J ends, which lost 7 bases and 3 bases, there was a span of 13 bases. Germline CDR1 SNHLY, CDR2 FYNNEI. The CDR3 has 14 amino acids. CDR3 nucleotide sequence: TGTGCCAGCAACCCGGGCGGTCACTACAATGAGCAGTTCTTC. Translation: CASNPGGHYNEQFF.

The gene calls are TRBV5-1 and TRBJ2-1; weak D call: TRBD1 (6 bases). Between the trimmed V and J ends, which lost 4 bases and 10 bases, there was a span of 18 bases. CDR3 length: 14 amino acids. From germline, CDR1 is SGHRS and CDR2 YFSETQ. CDR3 nucleotides: TGCGCCAGCAGCGTGGAAGGGGGAGCTCGCGAGCAGTTCTTC. Translating it yields CASSVEGGAREQFF. Drawing the rest from reference TRBV5-1 and TRBJ2-1, the complete variable domain is KAGVTQTPRYLIKTRGQQVTLSCSPISGHRSVSWYQQTPGQGLQFLFEYFSETQRNKGNFPGRFSGRQFSNSRSEMNVSTLELGDSALYLCASSVEGGAREQFFGPGTRLTVL.

This clonotype was counted between two and nine times. The rearrangement uses TRBV20-1 and TRBJ1-2; tentatively, D is TRBD1 (5 bases). Germline V gene lookup returns CDR1 DFQATT and CDR2 SNEGSKA (reference sequence). The CDR3 length is 11 residues. V lost 0 bases and J lost 8, with 7 bases in between. CDR3 in DNA: TGCAGTGCTAGAGACAGGGCCGGCTACACCTTC. Its protein is CSARDRAGYTF.

A few counts support this clonotype. The chain joins TRBV20-1 to TRBJ2-6, with a weak D call TRBD2 (6 bases). Germline-derived CDR1 and CDR2 are DFQATT and SNEGSKA (reference sequence). There are 16 residues in the CDR3. V lost 3 bases to trimming and J lost 2 bases, with 14 bases between them. The CDR3 nucleotides read TGCAGTGCTAGGGAGTTTGGAGGGCCTGGGGCCAACGTCCTGACTTTC. As protein: CSAREFGGPGANVLTF.

This clonotype came up a few times. This sequence joins TRBV7-9 and TRBJ1-2; 7 bases match TRBD1. Germline values: CDR1 SEHNR, CDR2 FQNEAQ (reference sequence). The CDR3 is 12 amino acids. J was trimmed by 6 bases and V by 5 bases; bases with no gene match: 3. CDR3 amino acids: CASSDTGDGYTF. The DNA for the CDR3 is TGTGCCAGCAGCGATACAGGGGATGGCTACACCTTC.

The rearrangement uses TRBV10-3 and TRBJ1-5; TRBD1 matches 7 bases. The ends lost 0 bases at V and 3 bases at J; junction bases unmatched: 5. This CDR3 is 16 amino acids long. The germline V gene encodes CDR1 ENHRY and CDR2 SYGVKD. Here the CDR3 reads CAISESGGQVNQPQHF. For the CDR3, the DNA is TGTGCCATCAGTGAGTCGGGAGGACAGGTCAATCAGCCCCAGCATTTT.

This clonotype was found a few times. The V gene is TRBV6-1, the J gene TRBJ1-5; TRBD1 matches 7 bases. Germline V CDR1 and CDR2: MNHNS, SASEGT. The CDR3 has 16 residues. The V and J ends lost 4 bases and 5 bases, in that order; junction bases with no gene match: 11. DNA of the CDR3: TGTGCCAGCAGTGGCGACGTATACAGGGGACATCAGCCCCAGCATTTT. Translation gives CASSGDVYRGHQPQHF.

V and J are TRBV27 and TRBJ2-3; 15 positions agree with TRBD2. J gave up 5 bases and V 5 bases, and 5 bases lay outside the gene matches. CDR3 length: 16 residues. CDR1 is MNHEY and CDR2 is SMNVEV in the germline V gene (reference sequence). CDR3 amino acids: CASSPGLAGGQDTQYF. DNA of the CDR3: TGTGCCAGCAGTCCGGGACTAGCGGGGGGACAAGATACGCAGTATTTT.

The V gene is TRBV28, the J gene TRBJ1-2, with D tentatively TRBD1 (5 bases). V was trimmed by 6 bases and J by 4 bases, leaving 9 bases between them. The CDR3 is 12 amino acids. Germline V gives CDR1 MDHEN, CDR2 SYDVKM. The CDR3 nucleotides are TGTGCCAGCAGACCCGGGGGCTATGGCTACACCTTC. This encodes CASRPGGYGYTF.

The V and J genes are TRBV7-2 and TRBJ1-2; no clear D. The CDR3 runs to 17 residues. V was cut by 2 bases and J by 3 bases, with 19 bases left in between. Per germline, CDR1 SGHTA and CDR2 FQGNSA. CDR3 amino acids: CASSLPIGMAAYYGYTF. CDR3 DNA sequence: TGTGCCAGCAGCTTACCGATAGGGATGGCAGCCTACTATGGCTACACCTTC.

This clonotype was seen only once. The chain employs TRBV5-1 and TRBJ1-1; no clear D gene. The CDR3 spans 13 residues. V lost 0 bases and J 3 bases, leaving 6 bases between the germline ends. Germline CDR1 SGHRS, CDR2 YFSETQ. The CDR3 region is CASSLEVYTEAFF. The CDR3 bases are TGCGCCAGCAGCTTGGAGGTTTACACTGAAGCTTTCTTT.

The V and J genes are TRBV30 and TRBJ2-7, with 7 bases identical to TRBD2. CDR3 length equals 11 residues. J gave up 6 bases and V 2 bases, and 1 base lay outside the gene matches. Germline CDR1 reads GTSNPN; CDR2 reads SVGIG (reference sequence). The CDR3 bases are TGTGCCTGGAGTTGGGAGGGCGAGCAGTACTTC. This gives the protein CAWSWEGEQYF. Full variable domain (missing parts from reference TRBV30 and TRBJ2-7): SQTIHQWPATLVQPVGSPLSLECTVEGTSNPNLYWYRQAAGRGLQLLFYSVGIGQISSEVPQNLSASRPQDRQFILSSKKLLLSDSGFYLCAWSWEGEQYFGPGTRLTVT.

This chain connects TRBV24-1 to TRBJ2-3, with a possible D match to TRBD1 (5 bases). The ends were cut back, 0 bases at V and 3 bases at J, with 9 bases in the middle. Per the germline V gene, CDR1 is KGHDR and CDR2 is SFDVKD. The CDR3 consists of 15 residues. The CDR3 DNA sequence: TGTGCCACCAGTGATTTGCAACAGGCAACAGATACGCAGTATTTT. It translates to CATSDLQQATDTQYF.

This clonotype occurred a few times. The rearrangement joins TRBV28 to TRBJ2-7; no firm D call. The CDR3 has 16 residues. The V and J ends lost 5 bases and 3 bases respectively, with 20 bases between them. Germline V gives CDR1 MDHEN, CDR2 SYDVKM. In nucleotides, the CDR3 is TGTGCCAGCAGTCACCCCTCAGCCATTGCCAACTACGAGCAGTACTTC. This sequence encodes CASSHPSAIANYEQYF.

This clonotype has just a few counts. The J gene is TRBJ1-5, the V gene TRBV20-1, with TRBD1 as a possible D gene (6 bases). The CDR3 consists of 17 residues. Trimming shortened V by 3 bases and J by 0 bases, and 18 bases separated the two germline ends. CDR1 is DFQATT, CDR2 SNEGSKA, per germline (reference sequence). CDR3 sequence (DNA): TGCAGTGCTAGTGGGCAGTGGGGGGGCGATAGCAATCAGCCCCAGCATTTT. Its protein product is CSASGQWGGDSNQPQHF.

This clonotype was counted a few times. The chain joins TRBV6-1 to TRBJ1-6; D is unresolved. This CDR3 contains 11 residues. V lost 6 bases and J lost 9, with 6 bases in between. Germline V lookup: CDR1 MNHNS, CDR2 SASEGT. The CDR3 DNA reads as TGTGCCAGCAGCTCGGGTTCACCCCTCCACTTT. It yields the protein CASSSGSPLHF.

The chain joins TRBV7-6 to TRBJ1-5, with TRBD1 identical over 7 bases. The CDR3 consists of 13 residues. The ends lost 5 bases at V and 7 bases at J; junction bases unmatched: 5. From germline, CDR1 is SGHVS and CDR2 FNYEAQ. The CDR3 bases are TGTGCCAGCAGCCCACAGGGGTCCCAGCCCCAGCATTTT. This codes for CASSPQGSQPQHF.

This clonotype has a handful of counts. The chain links TRBV20-1 to TRBJ2-7; 9 nucleotides line up with TRBD1. The CDR3 totals 13 residues. Germline-derived CDR1 and CDR2 are DFQATT and SNEGSKA (reference sequence). Unmatched junction bases numbered 9, after V lost 6 bases and J lost 6 bases. In DNA form, the CDR3 reads TGCAGTGCCCCACAGGGGGCGCATCGCGAGCAGTACTTC. This translates into CSAPQGAHREQYF.

V gene TRBV28 combines with J gene TRBJ2-2, with a possible D match to TRBD1 (6 bases). Trimming removed 5 bases at V and 3 bases at J, with 13 bases between. The germline CDR1 and CDR2 sequences are MDHEN and SYDVKM. CDR3 length: 15 residues. This chain's CDR3 is CASSPPQGHTGELFF. CDR3 bases: TGTGCCAGCAGTCCCCCTCAGGGGCACACCGGGGAGCTGTTTTTT.

The chain couples TRBV7-7 to TRBJ2-7; no reliable D call. CDR1 is SSHAT, CDR2 FNYEAQ, per germline (reference sequence). The CDR3 is 14 amino acids. V lost 5 bases and J 2 bases, leaving 13 bases between the germline ends. Here the CDR3 reads CASSPPRRTYEQYF. Here the CDR3 DNA reads TGTGCCAGCAGCCCCCCCAGGCGGACCTACGAGCAGTACTTC.

This clonotype appeared a few times. The chain employs TRBV6-1 and TRBJ1-2; D is uncertain. Deletions cut 5 bases from V and 4 bases from J, with 14 bases between. Germline-derived CDR1 and CDR2 are MNHNS and SASEGT. The CDR3 spans 14 residues. CDR3 DNA sequence: TGTGCCAGCAGTCCGGGAAGGCAAAGCTATGGCTACACCTTC. Protein: CASSPGRQSYGYTF.

The V and J genes are TRBV20-1 and TRBJ2-1; D ambiguous. The germline V gene has CDR1 DFQATT and CDR2 SNEGSKA (reference sequence). The CDR3 has 12 amino acids. V shed 3 bases and J shed 5 bases, with 8 bases lying between them. The CDR3 bases are TGCAGTGCTAGGATTACGGACAATGAGCAGTTCTTC. This gives the protein CSARITDNEQFF.

The CDR3 loop reads CASSPTGRHETQYF. In nucleotides, the CDR3 is TGTGCCAGCAGCCCCACGGGGCGCCACGAGACCCAGTACTTC. This chain joins TRBV7-3 and TRBJ2-5, with D perhaps assigned TRBD1 or TRBD2 (5 bases each). V was cut by 5 bases and J by 5 bases, with 15 bases left in between. The germline gives CDR1 SGHTA, CDR2 FQGTGA. This CDR3 is built from 14 residues.

This rearrangement joins TRBV6-2 or TRBV6-3 to TRBJ2-7; 7 bases line up with TRBD1. The trim removed 6 bases at V and 5 bases at J, leaving 7 bases unmatched. Germline-derived CDR1 and CDR2 are MNHEY and SVGEGT. The CDR3 is 13 amino acids. CDR3 bases: TGTGCCAGCAGCGCGACAGGGCAACACGAGCAGTACTTC. Encoded protein: CASSATGQHEQYF.

J is TRBJ2-7 and V is TRBV12-3 or TRBV12-4, with 11 bases aligning to TRBD2. J gave up 6 bases and V 2 bases, and 9 bases lay outside the gene matches. The CDR3 spans 16 residues. The CDR3 sequence is CASSLSGVAGGPEQYF. DNA for the CDR3: TGTGCCAGCAGTTTAAGTGGAGTAGCGGGGGGGCCCGAGCAGTACTTC.

This chain joins TRBV20-1 and TRBJ1-6; 8 bases match TRBD1. Germline CDR1 is DFQATT and CDR2 is SNEGSKA (reference sequence). V shed 5 bases, J shed 5 bases, and the junction held 5 bases outside the gene matches. This CDR3 comprises 14 residues. The CDR3 DNA reads TGCAGTGCTGGGAGACAGGGGAATAATTCACCCCTCCACTTT. As protein: CSAGRQGNNSPLHF.

The chain has TRBV10-1 and TRBJ2-1; no definite D call. This CDR3 spans 13 amino acids. Trimming cost V 6 bases and J 6 bases, with 12 bases left between them. Germline CDR1 reads WNHNN; CDR2 reads SYGVQD (reference sequence). CDR3 amino acids: CASSPAPSNEQFF. CDR3 nucleotides: TGCGCCAGCAGCCCGGCCCCGAGCAATGAGCAGTTCTTC.

There are a few counts of this clonotype. One junction end does not reproduce the germline sequence, and a read error may be involved. This chain links TRBV4-1 with TRBJ1-1, with a weak D call TRBD1 (5 bases). Per germline, CDR1 MGHRA and CDR2 YSYEKL. The CDR3 loop spans 13 amino acids. The DNA for the CDR3 is TGCGCCAGCAACCAAGGGAGGGGATTGGGTGCTTTCTTT. Protein sequence: CASNQGRGLGAFF.